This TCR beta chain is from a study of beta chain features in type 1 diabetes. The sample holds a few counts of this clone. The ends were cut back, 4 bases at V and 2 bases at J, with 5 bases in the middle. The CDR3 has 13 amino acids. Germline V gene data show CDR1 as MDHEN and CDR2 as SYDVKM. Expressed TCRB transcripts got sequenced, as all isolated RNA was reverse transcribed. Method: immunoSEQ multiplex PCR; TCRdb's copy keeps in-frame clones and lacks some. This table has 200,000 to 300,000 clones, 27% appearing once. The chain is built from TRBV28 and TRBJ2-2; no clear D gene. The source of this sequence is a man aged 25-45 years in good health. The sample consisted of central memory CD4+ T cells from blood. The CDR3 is CASSSRNTGELFF. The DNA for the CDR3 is TGTGCCAGCAGTTCTCGTAACACCGGGGAGCTGTTTTTT.